The next 27 T cell receptor beta chains were all read from a single sample in a study of PD-1 blockade in classical Hodgkin lymphoma. Time point denoted: cycle 4 day 1 (C4D1), after around six weeks of nivolumab. Every one of the patients relapsed after autologous stem cell transplantation (brentuximab vedotin exposure was variable). Magnetic negative selection purified CD4+ T cells from thawed PBMCs. Assay: immunoSEQ multiplex PCR; the TCRdb copy retains only in-frame clones and omits some. The sample records 20,000 to 25,000 clones, around 80% being singletons. The source material was CD4+ T cells from blood, sampled before the fourth cycle of nivolumab. The receptors here all came from a human donor with classical Hodgkin lymphoma.

Only a few counts were recorded for this clone. J is TRBJ1-4 and V is TRBV2; possibly TRBD1 for D (5 bases). Germline CDR1 is SNHLY and CDR2 is FYNNEI. The CDR3 is 13 amino acids. The V end lost 5 bases, the J end lost 4 bases, and 8 bases lay between the germline ends. CDR3 in DNA: TGTGCCAGCAGTAGGGACCATAATGAAAAACTGTTTTTT. Translation gives CASSRDHNEKLFF. The entire variable domain, with the rest obtained from reference TRBV2 and TRBJ1-4, is as follows: EPEVTQTPSHQVTQMGQEVILRCVPISNHLYFYWYRQILGQKVEFLVSFYNNEISEKSEIFDDQFSVERPDGSNFTLKIRSTKLEDSAMYFCASSRDHNEKLFFGSGTQLSVL.

This clone has a handful of counts. The chain recombines TRBV6-6 with TRBJ2-7, with D perhaps TRBD2 (6 bases). Trimming stripped 5 bases from V and 0 bases from J, with 11 bases between. CDR1 is MNHNY and CDR2 is SVGAGI in the germline V gene (reference sequence). CDR3 length: 14 amino acids. The DNA for the CDR3 is TGTGCCAGCAGTAAGGAGGGGACCTCCTACGAGCAGTACTTC. Protein product: CASSKEGTSYEQYF.

The chain recombines TRBV7-9 with TRBJ1-2, with unresolved D. This CDR3 contains 14 residues. The V end lost 0 bases, the J end lost 4 bases, and 9 bases lay between the germline ends. The germline CDR1 and CDR2 sequences are SEHNR and FQNEAQ (reference sequence). The DNA of the CDR3 is TGTGCCAGCAGCTTAGCGAACAGAATCTATGGCTACACCTTC. Translating gives CASSLANRIYGYTF.

The chain employs TRBV28 and TRBJ2-7, with 12 bases that match TRBD2. CDR3 size: 15 residues. V dropped 5 bases and J dropped 6; count of bases not matched to a gene: 8. CDR1 and CDR2 (germline): MDHEN, SYDVKM. Written as DNA, the CDR3 is TGTGCCAGCAGTCAGCGGACTAGCGGGAACAGCGAGCAGTACTTC. Amino acid sequence: CASSQRTSGNSEQYF.

The rearrangement links TRBV6-5 to TRBJ1-2, with D tentatively TRBD1 (6 bases). Germline lookup yields CDR1 MNHEY and CDR2 SVGAGI. With 6 bases removed from V and 4 bases from J, the gap between germline ends came to 18 bases. The CDR3 consists of 15 residues. Written as DNA, the CDR3 is TGTGCCAGCAGGGGTTCGACAGGAGGAGGCTATGGCTACACCTTC. Encoded protein: CASRGSTGGGYGYTF.

The chain recombines TRBV6-5 with TRBJ1-2; D perhaps matches TRBD1 (5 bases). V dropped 0 bases and J dropped 4 bases, with 12 bases sitting between them. CDR3 size: 15 residues. The germline CDR1 and CDR2 sequences are MNHEY and SVGAGI. The DNA of the CDR3 is TGTGCCAGCAGTTACTCGAATTCAGGGCTCTATGGCTACACCTTC. Translated, it gives CASSYSNSGLYGYTF.

The chain links TRBV2 to TRBJ1-2, with a tentative D call TRBD1 (5 bases). The CDR3 runs 15 residues. V was cut by 4 bases and J by 4 bases, with 16 bases left in between. The germline gives CDR1 SNHLY, CDR2 FYNNEI. The CDR3 nucleotides are TGTGCCAGCAGTGGCCTGCATCAGAGGGGCTATGGCTACACCTTC. It is translated as CASSGLHQRGYGYTF.

The chain has TRBV2 and TRBJ2-5; D is undetermined. V lost 6 bases and J lost 4, with 12 bases in between. The V gene's germline CDR1 is SNHLY and CDR2 FYNNEI. This CDR3 has 13 residues. Here the CDR3 reads CASRESRGETQYF. The CDR3 DNA follows: TGTGCCAGCAGGGAAAGCCGTGGAGAGACCCAGTACTTC.

The chain uses TRBV7-9 and TRBJ2-5, with no clear D. The CDR3 has 15 amino acids. Germline CDR1 and CDR2: SEHNR and FQNEAQ (reference sequence). Trimming stripped 2 bases from V and 2 bases from J, with 12 bases between. The CDR3 bases are TGTGCCAGCAGCTTATGGTTAGTTCGGCAAGAGACCCAGTACTTC. It translates to CASSLWLVRQETQYF.

The rearrangement links TRBV7-7 to TRBJ2-6, with D unclear. Trimming removed 4 bases at V and 5 bases at J, with 18 bases between. The CDR3 is 17 amino acids. The germline V gene encodes CDR1 SSHAT and CDR2 FNYEAQ (reference sequence). CDR3 loop: CASSSCWPQSRANVLTF. Written as DNA, the CDR3 is TGTGCCAGCAGCTCATGTTGGCCACAAAGTCGGGCCAACGTCCTGACTTTC.

This clone was observed once. V gene TRBV18 combines with J gene TRBJ2-6, with 9 bases aligning to TRBD1. Looked up from germline, CDR1 is KGHSH and CDR2 is LQKENI. Trimming at V came to 4 bases and at J to 0 bases, leaving 7 bases not matched to a gene. This CDR3 comprises 18 residues. The CDR3 loop is CASSQNRGPVSGANVLTF. CDR3 nucleotide sequence: TGTGCCAGCTCACAAAACAGGGGGCCCGTCTCTGGGGCCAACGTCCTGACTTTC.

The chain has TRBV28 and TRBJ1-1, with 7 bases lining up with TRBD1. After removal of 6 bases from V and 3 bases from J, the junction contained 7 bases not matched to a gene. The CDR3 has 14 residues. Germline V gene data show CDR1 as MDHEN and CDR2 as SYDVKM. CDR3 sequence reads: CASRRQGPHTEAFF. As DNA, the CDR3 is TGTGCCAGCAGGCGACAGGGCCCCCACACTGAAGCTTTCTTT.

This chain connects TRBV18 to TRBJ1-1, with D unclear. The CDR3 runs to 14 residues. Trimming removed 3 bases at V and 6 bases at J, with 14 bases between. CDR1 is KGHSH and CDR2 is LQKENI in the germline V gene. The chain's CDR3 is CASSPPGLSAEAFF. CDR3 bases: TGTGCCAGCTCACCCCCAGGACTAAGCGCTGAAGCTTTCTTT.

V is TRBV10-3 and J is TRBJ2-5; a weak D match, TRBD2 (6 bases). V lost 5 bases and J lost 2, with 12 bases in between. The CDR3 runs to 14 residues. The germline gives CDR1 ENHRY, CDR2 SYGVKD. In DNA form, the CDR3 reads TGTGCCATCAGTCGGGGGACTGTTCAAGAGACCCAGTACTTC. This codes for CAISRGTVQETQYF.

The chain uses TRBV7-8 and TRBJ1-5; D gene uncertain. The V and J ends lost 5 bases and 5 bases respectively, with 10 bases between them. The germline V gene encodes CDR1 SGHVS and CDR2 FQNEAQ. The CDR3 is 13 residues long. CDR3: CASSPSEDQPQHF. The CDR3 DNA reads as TGTGCCAGCAGCCCCTCAGAAGATCAGCCCCAGCATTTT.

DNA for the CDR3: TGTGCCAGCAGTCCCGTACGAACAGGGGTGCGGAATTCACCCCTCCACTTT. This encodes CASSPVRTGVRNSPLHF. The J gene is TRBJ1-6, the V gene TRBV28; 7 bases line up with TRBD1. V shed 5 bases and J 7 bases; nucleotides not matched to a gene: 14. Germline assignment: CDR1 MDHEN and CDR2 SYDVKM. The CDR3 is 17 amino acids.

The chain carries TRBV5-1 and TRBJ2-6; a weak D match, TRBD1 (6 bases). Trimming pared 2 bases from V and 4 bases from J, leaving 10 bases between. The CDR3 runs to 15 residues. Germline V gene data show CDR1 as SGHRS and CDR2 as YFSETQ. DNA for the CDR3: TGCGCCAGCAGCTTAGGGGGTCCAGGGGCCAACGTCCTGACTTTC. Its protein is CASSLGGPGANVLTF.

This clone was counted only a few times. The rearrangement links TRBV5-1 to TRBJ1-2; 7 nucleotides align to TRBD1. In germline, CDR1 is SGHRS, CDR2 YFSETQ. The CDR3 runs 13 residues. V lost 2 bases, J lost 7 bases, and 5 bases stayed unmatched. CDR3 region: CASSLTGDFGYTF. The CDR3 region has the DNA TGCGCCAGCAGCTTAACAGGGGATTTTGGCTACACCTTC.

CDR3 nucleotides: TGTGCCAGCAGCCAGGACAGAAGCTCCTATAATTCACCCCTCCACTTT. Translating gives CASSQDRSSYNSPLHF. V usage is TRBV11-3 and J usage is TRBJ1-6, with a tentative D call TRBD1 (6 bases). Deletions cut 5 bases from V and 0 bases from J, with 11 bases between. There are 16 residues in the CDR3. Germline lookup yields CDR1 SGHNT and CDR2 YENEEA.

This clone is medium-sized by share. The genes are TRBV7-9 and TRBJ1-5; no clear D gene. Trimming removed 4 bases from V and 4 bases from J, with 5 bases in between. This CDR3 is 12 amino acids long. Germline CDR1 is SEHNR and CDR2 is FQNEAQ (reference sequence). In DNA, the CDR3 is TGTGCCAGCAGCTACGAAAATCAGCCCCAGCATTTT. It is translated as CASSYENQPQHF.

This clone was found a few times. This chain uses TRBV6-1 with TRBJ1-2; no reliable D call. Germline assignment: CDR1 MNHNS and CDR2 SASEGT. V lost 2 bases and J lost 4, with 5 bases in between. There are 12 residues in the CDR3. Here the CDR3 DNA reads TGTGCCAGCAGTGAAATGAGCTATGGCTACACCTTC. Its protein product is CASSEMSYGYTF.

This CDR3 is CATRTGSEETQYF. Written as DNA, the CDR3 is TGTGCCACCAGAACAGGCAGTGAAGAGACCCAGTACTTC. V gene TRBV15 combines with J gene TRBJ2-5; TRBD1 might be the D (5 bases). The CDR3 covers 13 residues. Germline lookup yields CDR1 LNHNV and CDR2 YYDKDF (reference sequence). Trimming took 6 bases from V and 3 from J, leaving 11 bases between them.

As regards this clone: This specimen includes other DNA sequences encoding the same CDR3. The chain couples TRBV9 to TRBJ1-1; TRBD1 is a possible D gene (6 bases). Germline lookup yields CDR1 SGDLS and CDR2 YYNGEE. The V gene lost 3 bases and the J gene lost 0 bases, with 9 bases spanning the gap. The CDR3 length is 14 residues. DNA for the CDR3: TGTGCCAGCAGCGCGGACAGTCTGAACACTGAAGCTTTCTTT. This codes for CASSADSLNTEAFF.

V usage is TRBV7-2 and J usage is TRBJ1-6; possible D gene TRBD1, 5 bases. This CDR3 contains 14 residues. V dropped 3 bases and J dropped 4 bases, with 7 bases sitting between them. Germline-derived CDR1 and CDR2 are SGHTA and FQGNSA. CDR3 loop: CASSLAGYNSPLHF. The CDR3 bases are TGTGCCAGCAGCTTGGCAGGGTATAATTCACCCCTCCACTTT.

The chain couples TRBV10-3 to TRBJ1-6; a weak D match, TRBD1 (5 bases). In germline, CDR1 is ENHRY, CDR2 SYGVKD. Trimming left V 11 bases short and J 4 bases short, with 27 bases between. The CDR3 spans 18 residues. The CDR3 sequence: CASGGDPRRGLYNSPLHF. The CDR3 DNA is TGTGCCTCGGGGGGGGACCCGCGACGGGGACTTTATAATTCACCCCTCCACTTT.

The chain employs TRBV4-1 and TRBJ1-2; maybe TRBD1 (5 bases). Germline values: CDR1 MGHRA, CDR2 YSYEKL. The V and J ends lost 1 base and 3 bases respectively, with 15 bases between them. The CDR3 length is 16 residues. CDR3 DNA: TGCGCCAGCAGCCAAGGTGGGACGACGTTGCACTATGGCTACACCTTC. This encodes CASSQGGTTLHYGYTF.

The rearrangement uses TRBV6-5 and TRBJ1-1, with 11 bases aligning to TRBD1. The CDR3 covers 14 residues. V gave up 7 bases and J gave up 5 bases; unmatched junction bases: 6. Germline loops: CDR1 MNHEY, CDR2 SVGAGI. CDR3 sequence reads: CASNSRDRGTEAFF. The CDR3 coding sequence is TGTGCCAGCAACTCCCGGGACAGGGGGACTGAAGCTTTCTTT.